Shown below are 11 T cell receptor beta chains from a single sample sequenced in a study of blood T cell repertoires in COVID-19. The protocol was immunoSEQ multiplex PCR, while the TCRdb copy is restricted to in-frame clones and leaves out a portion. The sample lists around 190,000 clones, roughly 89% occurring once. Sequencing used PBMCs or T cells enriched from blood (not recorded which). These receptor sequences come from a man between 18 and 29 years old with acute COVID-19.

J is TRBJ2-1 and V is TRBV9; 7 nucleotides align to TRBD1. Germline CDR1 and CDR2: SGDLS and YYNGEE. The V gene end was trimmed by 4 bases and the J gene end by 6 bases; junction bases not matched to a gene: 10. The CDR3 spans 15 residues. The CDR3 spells CASSSAGTVGNEQFF. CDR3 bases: TGTGCCAGCAGCTCCGCCGGGACAGTAGGCAATGAGCAGTTCTTC.

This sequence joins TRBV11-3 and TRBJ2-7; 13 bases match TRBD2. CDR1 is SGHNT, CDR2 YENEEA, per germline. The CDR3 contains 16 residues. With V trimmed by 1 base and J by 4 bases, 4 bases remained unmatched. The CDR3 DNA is TGTGCCAGCAGCTTAGGAGGGACTAGCGGGATTTACGAGCAGTACTTC. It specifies CASSLGGTSGIYEQYF.

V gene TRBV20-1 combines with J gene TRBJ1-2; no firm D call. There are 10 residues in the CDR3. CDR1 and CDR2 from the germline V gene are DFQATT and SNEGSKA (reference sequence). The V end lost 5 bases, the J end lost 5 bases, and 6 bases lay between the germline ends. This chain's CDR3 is CSAETYGYTF. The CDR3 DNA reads TGCAGTGCTGAGACATATGGCTACACCTTC.

The CDR3 DNA follows: TGTGCCAGCAGTGCCTACGAGGGGGACAGGGGATACTATGGCTACACCTTC. Its translation: CASSAYEGDRGYYGYTF. The chain has TRBV28 and TRBJ1-2, with TRBD1 identical over 10 bases. CDR1 MDHEN and CDR2 SYDVKM come from the germline V gene. This CDR3 contains 17 residues. Trimming removed 5 bases from V and 3 bases from J; junction bases left unmatched: 12.

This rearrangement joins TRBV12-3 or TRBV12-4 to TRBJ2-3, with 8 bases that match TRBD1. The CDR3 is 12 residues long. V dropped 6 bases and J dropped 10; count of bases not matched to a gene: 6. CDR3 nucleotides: TGTGCCAGCAGCCTTGGGACAGGCCCGCAGTATTTT. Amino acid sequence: CASSLGTGPQYF.

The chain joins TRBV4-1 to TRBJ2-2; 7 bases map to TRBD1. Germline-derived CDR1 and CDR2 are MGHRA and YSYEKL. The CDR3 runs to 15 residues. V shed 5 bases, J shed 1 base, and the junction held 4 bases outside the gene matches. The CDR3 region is CASSAGTVNTGELFF. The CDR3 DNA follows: TGCGCCAGCAGCGCCGGGACAGTGAACACCGGGGAGCTGTTTTTT.

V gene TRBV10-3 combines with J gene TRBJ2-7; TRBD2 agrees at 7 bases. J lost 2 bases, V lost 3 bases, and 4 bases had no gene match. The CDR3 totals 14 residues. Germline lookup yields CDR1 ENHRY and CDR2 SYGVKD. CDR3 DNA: TGTGCCATCAGTGACGGGGGAGGGCCCTACGAGCAGTACTTC. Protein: CAISDGGGPYEQYF.

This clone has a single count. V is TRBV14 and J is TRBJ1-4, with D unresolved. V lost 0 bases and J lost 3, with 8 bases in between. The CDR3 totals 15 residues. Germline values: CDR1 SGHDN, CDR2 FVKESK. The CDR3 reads CASSQDTTANEKLFF. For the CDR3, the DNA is TGTGCCAGCAGCCAAGATACCACAGCTAATGAAAAACTGTTTTTT.

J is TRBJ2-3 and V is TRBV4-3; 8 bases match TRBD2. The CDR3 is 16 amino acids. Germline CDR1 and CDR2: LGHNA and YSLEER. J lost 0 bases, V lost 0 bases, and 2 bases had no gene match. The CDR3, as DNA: TGCGCCAGCAGCCAAGAAGCGGGAGCTAGCACAGATACGCAGTATTTT. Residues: CASSQEAGASTDTQYF.

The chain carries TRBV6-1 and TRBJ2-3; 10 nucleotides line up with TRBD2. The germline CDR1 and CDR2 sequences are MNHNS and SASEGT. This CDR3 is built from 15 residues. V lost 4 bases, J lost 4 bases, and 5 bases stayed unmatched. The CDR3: CASSGASGSPDTQYF. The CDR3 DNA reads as TGTGCCAGCAGTGGAGCTAGCGGGAGTCCAGATACGCAGTATTTT.

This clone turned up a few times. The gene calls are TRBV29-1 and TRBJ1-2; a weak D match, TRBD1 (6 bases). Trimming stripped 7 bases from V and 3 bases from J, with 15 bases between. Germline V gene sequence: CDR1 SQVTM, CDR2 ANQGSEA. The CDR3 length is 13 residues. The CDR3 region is CSAEGDRDYGYTF. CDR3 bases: TGCAGCGCCGAGGGGGATCGGGACTATGGCTACACCTTC.